This T cell receptor beta chain comes out of a study of T cells in Graves' hyperthyroidism and ophthalmopathy. TCR beta CDR3 region amplification was performed from RNA transcripts. HTBI primers drove first-round RT-PCR of the TCR CDR3. MiXCR, applied by TCRdb to the multiplex PCR reads, yields one record per CDR3 protein. This repertoire shows about half a million distinct CDR3 sequences, less than 25% found once; its top ten account for around a quarter. The sample holds a few counts of this clonotype. The sample comprised blood. The TCR originated in a man aged 18 to 29 with Graves' hyperthyroidism.

The CDR3 DNA reads as TGTGCCAGCAGTGACCGGGGGGCTGGTGGCTACACCTTC. Its protein is CASSDRGAGGYTF. The chain combines TRBV2 with TRBJ1-2; maybe TRBD1 (6 bases). V lost 3 bases and J lost 7, with 12 bases in between. CDR1 and CDR2 (germline): SNHLY, FYNNEI. The CDR3 spans 13 residues.